Following are 14 T cell receptor beta chains from one sample sequenced in a study of blood T cell repertoires in COVID-19. Assay: immunoSEQ multiplex PCR; the TCRdb copy retains only in-frame clones and omits some. The top ten hold under 3% of the sample, which has about 260,000 clones, about 91% seen once. Sequenced input: peripheral blood. Receptors were obtained from a person aged 18 to 35 with COVID-19, enrolled during active disease.

V and J are TRBV21-1 and TRBJ1-4; the DNA was not compared with TRBD1, the D call given in the table. TRBV21-1 is flagged as a pseudogene. The CDR3 spans 19 residues. The CDR3 here is CASSKKGRCPGATNEKLFF. DNA of the CDR3: TGTGCCAGCAGCAAAAAGGGGCGGTGCCCTGGTGCAACTAATGAAAAACTGTTTTTT.

The rearrangement uses TRBV5-4 and TRBJ2-3, with 8 bases aligning to TRBD2. V lost 1 base, J lost 0 bases, and 4 bases stayed unmatched. Germline V gives CDR1 SGHNT, CDR2 YYREEE (reference sequence). The CDR3 totals 16 residues. CDR3 loop: CASSLRLARSTDTQYF. In DNA, the CDR3 is TGTGCCAGCAGCTTGAGACTAGCGAGAAGCACAGATACGCAGTATTTT.

This clone was recorded once. The V and J genes are TRBV4-2 and TRBJ1-1; TRBD1 agrees at 8 bases. The CDR3 is made up of 15 amino acids. The V gene end was trimmed by 4 bases and the J gene end by 4 bases; junction bases not matched to a gene: 8. The germline CDR1 and CDR2 sequences are LGHNA and YNFKEQ. The CDR3 region is CASSPETGEGTEAFF. CDR3 nucleotides: TGTGCCAGCAGCCCCGAGACAGGGGAGGGCACTGAAGCTTTCTTT.

This chain joins TRBV7-8 and TRBJ2-4, with D maybe TRBD1 (5 bases). CDR3 length: 13 residues. Between the trimmed V and J ends, which lost 4 bases and 8 bases, there was a span of 12 bases. Germline lookup yields CDR1 SGHVS and CDR2 FQNEAQ. This CDR3 is CASSSRTRDIQYF. DNA for the CDR3: TGTGCCAGCAGCTCGCGGACCAGGGACATTCAGTACTTC.

V and J are TRBV6-1 and TRBJ2-1; TRBD1 aligns across 8 bases. The germline gives CDR1 MNHNS, CDR2 SASEGT. V lost 0 bases to trimming and J lost 7 bases; unmatched junction nucleotides: 8. This CDR3 comprises 16 residues. The CDR3 here is CASSEASGTGANEQFF. Written as DNA, the CDR3 is TGTGCCAGCAGTGAAGCCTCCGGGACAGGCGCAAATGAGCAGTTCTTC.

The CDR3 region is CASSLASGYGAFF. As DNA, the CDR3 is TGTGCCAGCAGCTTAGCTAGCGGCTATGGAGCTTTCTTT. The chain combines TRBV11-2 with TRBJ1-1; D call uncertain. CDR3 length: 13 amino acids. Looked up from germline, CDR1 is SGHAT and CDR2 is FQNNGV. The ends were cut back, 1 base at V and 10 bases at J, with 13 bases in the middle.

This chain connects TRBV6-5 to TRBJ1-6; 7 bases agree with TRBD1. From germline, CDR1 is MNHEY and CDR2 SVGAGI. The CDR3 covers 14 residues. The V gene end was trimmed by 7 bases and the J gene end by 5 bases; junction bases not matched to a gene: 5. The CDR3 DNA reads TGTGCCAGCACCCACGGGACAGATAATTCACCCCTCCACTTT. It yields the protein CASTHGTDNSPLHF.

This chain links TRBV24-1 with TRBJ1-4; D perhaps matches TRBD1 (6 bases). V was pared by 4 bases and J by 0 bases, with 14 bases between. The germline gives CDR1 KGHDR, CDR2 SFDVKD. This CDR3 has 17 residues. CDR3 sequence reads: CATSDLKPGATNEKLFF. CDR3 DNA: TGTGCCACCAGTGACCTAAAACCAGGGGCAACTAATGAAAAACTGTTTTTT.

The chain carries TRBV11-2 and TRBJ1-2, with 7 bases lining up with TRBD1. The CDR3 has 15 residues. Losses at the gene ends were 5 bases for V and 5 bases for J; bases not matched to a gene: 11. Germline CDR1 SGHAT, CDR2 FQNNGV. The CDR3: CASSPVSGQLYGYTF. The CDR3 region has the DNA TGTGCCAGCAGCCCAGTATCGGGACAGCTATATGGCTACACCTTC.

J is TRBJ1-5 and V is TRBV4-2, with TRBD1 as a possible D gene (5 bases). Per germline, CDR1 LGHNA and CDR2 YNFKEQ. V gave up 0 bases and J gave up 3 bases, with 15 bases separating them. The CDR3 is 17 amino acids. In nucleotides, the CDR3 is TGTGCCAGCAGCCAAGACTTGCAGGGAGGAAACAATCAGCCCCAGCATTTT. It specifies CASSQDLQGGNNQPQHF.

This clone was counted a single time. The rearrangement joins TRBV6-6 to TRBJ2-2; TRBD1 might be the D (5 bases). CDR3 length: 12 residues. Per the germline V gene, CDR1 is MNHNY and CDR2 is SVGAGI (reference sequence). The V and J ends lost 7 bases and 5 bases respectively, with 8 bases between them. CDR3 nucleotides: TGTGCCAGCATCTCAGGGACCGGGGAGCTGTTTTTT. Translated: CASISGTGELFF.

The CDR3 DNA sequence: TGTGCCATCAGTTGGACAGGGGCTGAAGCTTTCTTT. This sequence encodes CAISWTGAEAFF. The rearrangement uses TRBV10-3 and TRBJ1-1, with 9 bases identical to TRBD1. The V gene's germline CDR1 is ENHRY and CDR2 SYGVKD. J gave up 6 bases and V 5 bases, and 1 base lay outside the gene matches. CDR3 size: 12 residues.

This clone was picked up one time. J is TRBJ1-5 and V is TRBV4-1; D gene ambiguous. Between the trimmed V and J ends, which lost 0 bases and 2 bases, there was a span of 11 bases. Germline lookup yields CDR1 MGHRA and CDR2 YSYEKL. The CDR3 has 16 residues. The chain's CDR3 is CASSQDGGFGNQPQHF. In DNA form, the CDR3 reads TGCGCCAGCAGCCAAGACGGAGGTTTTGGCAATCAGCCCCAGCATTTT.

CDR3 region: CASSFRAGKTEAFF. CDR3 DNA sequence: TGTGCCAGCAGTTTCAGGGCGGGGAAAACTGAAGCTTTCTTT. The chain uses TRBV28 and TRBJ1-1; the D gene is possibly TRBD1 (5 bases). The CDR3 sequence is 14 residues long. Germline loops: CDR1 MDHEN, CDR2 SYDVKM. With 3 bases removed from V and 5 bases from J, the gap between germline ends came to 13 bases.